These 10 T cell receptor beta chains came from one sample sequenced in a study of T cell repertoires in cytomegalovirus infection. MiXCR, applied by TCRdb to the reads, yields one record per CDR3 protein. The sample lists approximately 100,000 distinct CDR3 sequences, around 31% occurring once. These receptors are not linked to any known antigen. Sample: CD8+ T cells from cultured PBMCs, taken from culture after CMV antigen stimulation. These TCRs come from a human donor in good health (CMV status not recorded). Some clones in this sample may be carry-over from other donors' samples.

CDR3: CASWTGTDTQYF. The CDR3 DNA follows: TGTGCCAGCTGGACAGGGACAGATACGCAGTATTTT. This chain joins TRBV2 and TRBJ2-3, with 8 bases matching TRBD1. The germline CDR1 and CDR2 sequences are SNHLY and FYNNEI. Trimming took 8 bases from V and 3 from J; bases not matched to a gene: 1. This CDR3 has 12 amino acids.

This sequence joins TRBV2 and TRBJ2-5, with TRBD1 as a possible D gene (6 bases). Germline loops: CDR1 SNHLY, CDR2 FYNNEI. V was pared by 4 bases and J by 3 bases, with 15 bases between. The CDR3 loop spans 15 amino acids. The CDR3 DNA reads TGTGCCAGCAGTGGGGTAGCAGGGGTAAAAGAGACCCAGTACTTC. It codes for CASSGVAGVKETQYF. Full variable domain (outside the CDR3, taken from reference TRBV2 and TRBJ2-5): EPEVTQTPSHQVTQMGQEVILRCVPISNHLYFYWYRQILGQKVEFLVSFYNNEISEKSEIFDDQFSVERPDGSNFTLKIRSTKLEDSAMYFCASSGVAGVKETQYFGPGTRLLVL.

In this sample, this clonotype turned up many times. This chain joins TRBV13 and TRBJ1-1, with D tentatively TRBD1 (5 bases). V lost 3 bases and J lost 5, with 13 bases in between. Germline CDR1 reads PRHDT; CDR2 reads FYEKMQ (reference sequence). The CDR3 runs 14 residues. The CDR3 region has the DNA TGTGCCAGCAGCTTGGGGACGGGGTATACTGAAGCTTTCTTT. Translation gives CASSLGTGYTEAFF.

The rearrangement links TRBV7-2 to TRBJ1-2; possibly TRBD1 for D (5 bases). V dropped 2 bases and J dropped 6 bases, with 10 bases sitting between them. The CDR3 is 13 residues long. Per the germline V gene, CDR1 is SGHTA and CDR2 is FQGNSA. CDR3 amino acids: CASSLILTDGYTF. CDR3 bases: TGTGCCAGCAGCTTAATTTTGACAGATGGCTACACCTTC.

This clonotype was found many times. The rearrangement joins TRBV7-6 to TRBJ2-7; D might be TRBD1 (5 bases). Germline CDR1 and CDR2: SGHVS and FNYEAQ. The CDR3 spans 14 residues. Trimming cost V 5 bases and J 5 bases, with 16 bases left between them. In DNA form, the CDR3 reads TGTGCCAGCAGCCGAGACAGTTACTATAACGAGCAGTACTTC. This translates into CASSRDSYYNEQYF.

This clonotype was counted a few times. J is TRBJ1-1 and V is TRBV7-6; 10 nucleotides align to TRBD1. CDR1 is SGHVS and CDR2 is FNYEAQ in the germline V gene. This CDR3 has 16 amino acids. J was trimmed by 5 bases and V by 5 bases; bases with no gene match: 11. The CDR3 DNA sequence: TGTGCCAGCAGCACCGGGACAGGGGCGGTGGGAACTGAAGCTTTCTTT. Protein sequence: CASSTGTGAVGTEAFF.

This clonotype was seen only a few times. V gene TRBV27 combines with J gene TRBJ2-3; D is perhaps TRBD1 or TRBD2 (6 bases each). V shed 4 bases and J shed 6 bases, with 11 bases lying between them. Germline CDR1 MNHEY, CDR2 SMNVEV (reference sequence). This CDR3 is 13 amino acids long. CDR3 sequence reads: CASSWGAMDTQYF. The CDR3 nucleotides are TGTGCCAGCAGTTGGGGGGCCATGGATACGCAGTATTTT.

In the case of this clonotype: Because it lacks the conserved phenylalanine or tryptophan at the end, this CDR3 is likely a read error. The chain recombines TRBV11-1 with TRBJ2-3; 8 nucleotides agree with TRBD2. The trim removed 5 bases at V and 2 bases at J, leaving 6 bases unmatched. The CDR3 spans 15 residues. In germline, CDR1 is SGHAT, CDR2 FQDESV (reference sequence). This chain's CDR3 is CASSHTGGATDTQYS. The CDR3 nucleotides are TGTGCCAGCAGCCATACCGGGGGGGCCACAGATACGCAGTATTCT.

Concerning this clonotype: A junction boundary mismatches the germline segment, possibly from a read error. V is TRBV7-4 and J is TRBJ2-7; TRBD2 matches at 9 bases. CDR1 is SGHVT and CDR2 is SQSDAQ in the germline V gene. The CDR3 has 16 residues. In DNA, the CDR3 is TGTGCCAACAGCGACTCTAGCGGGGAGTCCTCCTACGAGCAGTACTTC. Translation: CANSDSSGESSYEQYF.

This clonotype was counted only a few times. The chain links TRBV11-3 to TRBJ2-1, with a weak D call TRBD2 (6 bases). V gave up 5 bases and J gave up 6 bases, with 14 bases separating them. Germline V lookup: CDR1 SGHNT, CDR2 YENEEA. The CDR3 loop spans 14 amino acids. DNA for the CDR3: TGTGCCAGCAGCCTTCTCGGACTAACCAATGAGCAGTTCTTC. As protein: CASSLLGLTNEQFF.